A selection of T cell receptor beta chains follows, all from one sample in a study of T cell responses to AZD1222 COVID-19 vaccine. Clones were read by immunoSEQ multiplex PCR, and TCRdb kept only the in-frame ones, dropping some. Counted here are fewer than 150,000 clones, roughly 90% occurring once; the ten biggest clones make up 1.3% to 1.5%. The sequences come from peripheral blood, collected on day 0 of AZD1222 vaccination. These receptors originate from an adult in good health. Both conserved end residues are part of each CDR3. The order of the fields is clone size, V gene, J gene, D gene, CDR3 length, CDR3 protein, CDR3 DNA. A D gene is named only where the DNA matches it firmly. Size is omitted from some rows. Given values are once, few, many or a class for expanded clones.

abundance: few
v_gene: TRBV5-1
j_gene: TRBJ1-4
d_gene: -
len: 17
CDR3aa: CASSSAGRGGTNEKLFF
CDR3nt: TGCGCCAGCAGCTCGGCGGGGAGGGGAGGAACTAATGAAAAACTGTTTTTT

abundance: -
v_gene: TRBV4-2
j_gene: TRBJ2-1
d_gene: TRBD1
len: 14
CDR3aa: CASSARDSYNEQFF
CDR3nt: TGTGCCAGCAGCGCCCGGGACAGCTACAATGAGCAGTTCTTC

abundance: -
v_gene: TRBV5-4
j_gene: TRBJ2-5
d_gene: -
len: 15
CDR3aa: CASSPRGGAPETQYF
CDR3nt: TGTGCCAGCAGCCCCAGGGGGGGGGCACCGGAGACCCAGTACTTC

abundance: -
v_gene: TRBV7-9
j_gene: TRBJ2-2
d_gene: -
len: 13
CDR3aa: CASEHTNTGELFF
CDR3nt: TGTGCCAGCGAACATACGAACACCGGGGAGCTGTTTTTT

abundance: -
v_gene: TRBV4-1
j_gene: TRBJ2-2
d_gene: TRBD2
len: 16
CDR3aa: CASSPSGGRGTGELFF
CDR3nt: TGCGCCAGCAGCCCCTCGGGGGGGCGAGGCACCGGGGAGCTGTTTTTT

abundance: -
v_gene: TRBV4-1
j_gene: TRBJ2-3
d_gene: TRBD2
len: 16
CDR3aa: CASSHTSGASTDTQYF
CDR3nt: TGCGCCAGCAGCCATACTAGCGGGGCTAGCACAGATACGCAGTATTTT

abundance: -
v_gene: TRBV11-1
j_gene: TRBJ2-2
d_gene: -
len: 15
CDR3aa: CASSYGQGGTGELFF
CDR3nt: TGTGCCAGCAGCTACGGACAGGGAGGGACCGGGGAGCTGTTTTTT

abundance: -
v_gene: TRBV7-9
j_gene: TRBJ1-1
d_gene: -
len: 14
CDR3aa: CASSLWGSDTEAFF
CDR3nt: TGTGCCAGCAGCCTCTGGGGAAGTGACACTGAAGCTTTCTTT

abundance: -
v_gene: TRBV5-1
j_gene: TRBJ2-5
d_gene: -
len: 15
CDR3aa: CASSSNLRRGETQYF
CDR3nt: TGCGCCAGCAGCTCGAACCTACGGAGAGGGGAGACCCAGTACTTC

abundance: few
v_gene: TRBV28
j_gene: TRBJ2-7
d_gene: -
len: 15
CDR3aa: CASSGRRSTHYEQYF
CDR3nt: TGTGCCAGCAGTGGCAGACGATCTACCCACTACGAGCAGTACTTC

abundance: -
v_gene: TRBV7-2
j_gene: TRBJ2-1
d_gene: TRBD1
len: 15
CDR3aa: CASSSPGGRYNEQFF
CDR3nt: TGTGCCAGCAGCTCGCCAGGGGGCAGATACAATGAGCAGTTCTTC

abundance: -
v_gene: TRBV7-2
j_gene: TRBJ1-6
d_gene: -
len: 14
CDR3aa: CASSLMGGDSTLHF
CDR3nt: TGTGCCAGCAGCTTAATGGGGGGCGATTCGACCCTCCACTTT

abundance: -
v_gene: TRBV6-5
j_gene: TRBJ1-2
d_gene: -
len: 13
CDR3aa: CASSYSQGDGYTF
CDR3nt: TGTGCCAGCAGTTATTCACAGGGAGATGGCTACACCTTC

abundance: -
v_gene: TRBV12-3/TRBV12-4
j_gene: TRBJ1-1
d_gene: -
len: 13
CDR3aa: CASMVLINTEAFF
CDR3nt: TGTGCCAGCATGGTACTTATTAACACTGAAGCTTTCTTT

abundance: -
v_gene: TRBV6-6
j_gene: TRBJ1-1
d_gene: -
len: 15
CDR3aa: CASSELSRENTEAFF
CDR3nt: TGTGCCAGCAGCGAGTTAAGTCGGGAGAACACTGAAGCTTTCTTT

abundance: -
v_gene: TRBV5-1
j_gene: TRBJ2-1
d_gene: -
len: 12
CDR3aa: CASSLVRNEQFF
CDR3nt: TGCGCCAGCAGCTTGGTCCGTAATGAGCAGTTCTTC

abundance: -
v_gene: TRBV9
j_gene: TRBJ2-1
d_gene: TRBD2
len: 14
CDR3aa: CASSPVGGLAAEFF
CDR3nt: TGTGCCAGCAGCCCAGTGGGTGGGCTAGCGGCAGAGTTCTTC

abundance: -
v_gene: TRBV9
j_gene: TRBJ2-3
d_gene: -
len: 14
CDR3aa: CASSGRGATDTQYF
CDR3nt: TGTGCCAGCAGCGGACGGGGGGCCACAGATACGCAGTATTTT

abundance: once
v_gene: TRBV4-3
j_gene: TRBJ2-5
d_gene: -
len: 16
CDR3aa: CASSVNSGTIQETQYF
CDR3nt: TGCGCCAGCAGCGTCAATAGTGGGACAATCCAAGAGACCCAGTACTTC

abundance: -
v_gene: TRBV24-1
j_gene: TRBJ2-1
d_gene: TRBD1
len: 16
CDR3aa: CATSGGQGSEGNEQFF
CDR3nt: TGTGCCACCAGTGGCGGACAGGGGTCCGAGGGCAATGAGCAGTTCTTC

abundance: -
v_gene: TRBV9
j_gene: TRBJ1-2
d_gene: -
len: 16
CDR3aa: CASSVPRGGPNYGYTF
CDR3nt: TGTGCCAGCAGCGTACCACGGGGGGGGCCTAACTATGGCTACACCTTC

abundance: -
v_gene: TRBV27
j_gene: TRBJ2-5
d_gene: -
len: 13
CDR3aa: CASSRIPGQPRYF
CDR3nt: TGTGCCAGCAGTCGAATCCCCGGCCAACCAAGGTACTTC

abundance: -
v_gene: TRBV4-3
j_gene: TRBJ2-3
d_gene: -
len: 15
CDR3aa: CASSQDRGGADTQYF
CDR3nt: TGCGCCAGCAGCCAAGATAGAGGGGGGGCAGATACGCAGTATTTT

abundance: -
v_gene: TRBV7-2
j_gene: TRBJ2-7
d_gene: -
len: 12
CDR3aa: CASSLAPWEQYF
CDR3nt: TGTGCCAGCAGCTTAGCCCCCTGGGAGCAGTACTTC

abundance: -
v_gene: TRBV19
j_gene: TRBJ1-2
d_gene: -
len: 14
CDR3aa: CASSTDPYLYGYTF
CDR3nt: TGTGCCAGTTCTACAGACCCCTATCTCTATGGCTACACCTTC

abundance: -
v_gene: TRBV7-2
j_gene: TRBJ1-4
d_gene: TRBD1
len: 15
CDR3aa: CASSLARQGGEKLFF
CDR3nt: TGTGCCAGCAGCTTAGCCAGGCAGGGGGGTGAAAAACTGTTTTTT

abundance: -
v_gene: TRBV4-1
j_gene: TRBJ2-3
d_gene: -
len: 15
CDR3aa: CASSRVGPGIDTQYF
CDR3nt: TGCGCCAGCAGCCGAGTTGGGCCCGGCATAGATACGCAGTATTTT

abundance: -
v_gene: TRBV11-2
j_gene: TRBJ1-6
d_gene: -
len: 15
CDR3aa: CASSHESEYNSPLHF
CDR3nt: TGTGCCAGCAGCCATGAAAGCGAGTATAATTCACCCCTCCACTTT

abundance: -
v_gene: TRBV7-9
j_gene: TRBJ2-1
d_gene: TRBD2
len: 13
CDR3aa: CATSGSSYNEQFF
CDR3nt: TGTGCCACCAGCGGGAGCTCCTACAATGAGCAGTTCTTC

abundance: -
v_gene: TRBV3-1/TRBV3-2
j_gene: TRBJ2-7
d_gene: TRBD1
len: 14
CDR3aa: CASSPPAGGYEQYF
CDR3nt: TGTGCCAGCAGCCCCCCGGCAGGGGGCTACGAGCAGTACTTC

abundance: -
v_gene: TRBV18
j_gene: TRBJ2-1
d_gene: TRBD1
len: 15
CDR3aa: CASSPWQGAHNEQFF
CDR3nt: TGTGCCAGCTCACCATGGCAGGGGGCGCATAATGAGCAGTTCTTC

abundance: -
v_gene: TRBV7-6
j_gene: TRBJ2-7
d_gene: -
len: 13
CDR3aa: CASSPRQTYEQYF
CDR3nt: TGTGCCAGCAGCCCTCGACAGACCTACGAGCAGTACTTC

abundance: few
v_gene: TRBV7-2
j_gene: TRBJ1-5
d_gene: -
len: 15
CDR3aa: CASSLRTGDNQPQHF
CDR3nt: TGTGCCAGCAGCTTAAGAACAGGAGACAATCAGCCCCAGCATTTT

abundance: -
v_gene: TRBV21-1
j_gene: TRBJ2-3
d_gene: -
len: 18
CDR3aa: CASSREVNRAVTTDTQYF
CDR3nt: TGTGCCAGCAGCAGGGAGGTCAACAGGGCCGTGACCACAGATACGCAGTATTTT

abundance: few
v_gene: TRBV2
j_gene: TRBJ1-1
d_gene: -
len: 11
CDR3aa: CASIRGTEAFF
CDR3nt: TGTGCCAGCATCCGGGGTACTGAAGCTTTCTTT

abundance: -
v_gene: TRBV30
j_gene: TRBJ2-5
d_gene: -
len: 13
CDR3aa: CAWSTDGLGTQYF
CDR3nt: TGTGCCTGGAGTACAGATGGGCTAGGGACCCAGTACTTC

abundance: -
v_gene: TRBV4-1
j_gene: TRBJ2-3
d_gene: -
len: 14
CDR3aa: CASSQEWGADTQYF
CDR3nt: TGCGCCAGCAGCCAAGAGTGGGGAGCAGATACGCAGTATTTT

abundance: -
v_gene: TRBV7-2
j_gene: TRBJ1-1
d_gene: -
len: 13
CDR3aa: CASSKGVRTEAFF
CDR3nt: TGTGCCAGCAGCAAAGGCGTCCGCACTGAAGCTTTCTTT

abundance: -
v_gene: TRBV6-5
j_gene: TRBJ2-7
d_gene: TRBD1
len: 13
CDR3aa: CASRFGQGYEQYF
CDR3nt: TGTGCCAGCAGATTCGGACAGGGCTACGAGCAGTACTTC